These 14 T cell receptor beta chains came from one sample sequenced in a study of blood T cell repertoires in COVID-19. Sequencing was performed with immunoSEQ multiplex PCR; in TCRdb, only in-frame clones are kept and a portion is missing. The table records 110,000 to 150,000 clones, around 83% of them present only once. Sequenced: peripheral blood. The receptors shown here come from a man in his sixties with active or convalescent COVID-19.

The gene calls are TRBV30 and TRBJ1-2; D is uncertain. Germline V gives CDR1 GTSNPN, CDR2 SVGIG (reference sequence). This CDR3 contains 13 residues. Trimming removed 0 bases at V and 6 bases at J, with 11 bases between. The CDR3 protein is CAWSVLGMDGYTF. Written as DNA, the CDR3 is TGTGCCTGGAGTGTACTCGGTATGGATGGCTACACCTTC.

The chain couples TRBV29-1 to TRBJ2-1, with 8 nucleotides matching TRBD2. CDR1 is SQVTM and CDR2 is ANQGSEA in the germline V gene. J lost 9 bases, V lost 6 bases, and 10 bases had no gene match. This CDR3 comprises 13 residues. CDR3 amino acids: CSVRRGVDGEQFF. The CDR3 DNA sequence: TGCAGCGTCCGGCGGGGGGTGGATGGTGAGCAGTTCTTC.

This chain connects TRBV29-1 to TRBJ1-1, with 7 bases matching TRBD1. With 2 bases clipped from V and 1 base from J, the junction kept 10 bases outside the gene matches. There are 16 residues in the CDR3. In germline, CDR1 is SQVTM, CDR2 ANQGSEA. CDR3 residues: CSVEPIWTGSNTEAFF. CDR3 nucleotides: TGCAGCGTTGAACCCATTTGGACAGGATCGAACACTGAAGCTTTCTTT.

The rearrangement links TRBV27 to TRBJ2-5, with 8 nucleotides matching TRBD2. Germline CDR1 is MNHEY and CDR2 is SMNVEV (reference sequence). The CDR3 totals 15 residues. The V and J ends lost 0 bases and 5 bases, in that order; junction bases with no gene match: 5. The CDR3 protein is CASSLSSGAGETQYF. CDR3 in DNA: TGTGCCAGCAGTTTATCTAGCGGGGCGGGGGAGACCCAGTACTTC.

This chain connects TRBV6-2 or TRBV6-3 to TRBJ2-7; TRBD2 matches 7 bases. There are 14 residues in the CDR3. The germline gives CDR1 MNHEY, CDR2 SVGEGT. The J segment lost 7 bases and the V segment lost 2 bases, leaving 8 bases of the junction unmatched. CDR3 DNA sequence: TGTGCCAGCAGTTACCGCCCAGCGGGGAGGGAGCAGTACTTC. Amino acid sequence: CASSYRPAGREQYF.

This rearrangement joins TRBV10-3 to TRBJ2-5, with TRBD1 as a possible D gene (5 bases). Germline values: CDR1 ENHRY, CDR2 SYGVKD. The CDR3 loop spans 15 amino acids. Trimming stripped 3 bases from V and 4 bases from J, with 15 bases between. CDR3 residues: CAISEPQGRGETQYF. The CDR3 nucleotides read TGTGCCATCAGTGAACCTCAGGGCCGAGGAGAGACCCAGTACTTC.

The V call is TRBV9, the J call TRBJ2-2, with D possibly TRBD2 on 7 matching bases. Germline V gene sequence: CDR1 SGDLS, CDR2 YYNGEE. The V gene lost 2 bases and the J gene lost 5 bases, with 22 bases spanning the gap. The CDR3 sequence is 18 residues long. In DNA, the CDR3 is TGTGCCAGCAGCGTTGAGCCCCAGGGAGGGGGTATAACCGGGGAGCTGTTTTTT. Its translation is CASSVEPQGGGITGELFF.

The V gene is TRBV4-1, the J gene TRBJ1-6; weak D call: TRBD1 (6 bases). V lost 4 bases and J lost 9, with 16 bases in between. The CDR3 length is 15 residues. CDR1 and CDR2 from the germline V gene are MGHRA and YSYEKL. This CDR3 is CASSPESGVGSPLHF. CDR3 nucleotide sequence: TGCGCCAGCAGCCCAGAATCAGGGGTCGGTTCACCCCTCCACTTT.

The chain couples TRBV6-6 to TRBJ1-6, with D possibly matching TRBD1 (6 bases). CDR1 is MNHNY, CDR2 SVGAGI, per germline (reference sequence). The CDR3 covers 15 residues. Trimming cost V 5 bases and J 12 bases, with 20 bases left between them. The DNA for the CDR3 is TGTGCCAGCAGTCCCGGGACAAGGGCCGTCGGACCCCTCCACTTT. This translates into CASSPGTRAVGPLHF.

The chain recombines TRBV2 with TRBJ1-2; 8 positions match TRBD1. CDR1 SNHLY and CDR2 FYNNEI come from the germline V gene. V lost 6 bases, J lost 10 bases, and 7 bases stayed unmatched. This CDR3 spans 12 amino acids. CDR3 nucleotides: TGTGCCAGCAGCGAAAGGGACAGGCCCTACACCTTC. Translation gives CASSERDRPYTF. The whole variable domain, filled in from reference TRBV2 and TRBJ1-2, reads EPEVTQTPSHQVTQMGQEVILRCVPISNHLYFYWYRQILGQKVEFLVSFYNNEISEKSEIFDDQFSVERPDGSNFTLKIRSTKLEDSAMYFCASSERDRPYTFGSGTRLTVV.

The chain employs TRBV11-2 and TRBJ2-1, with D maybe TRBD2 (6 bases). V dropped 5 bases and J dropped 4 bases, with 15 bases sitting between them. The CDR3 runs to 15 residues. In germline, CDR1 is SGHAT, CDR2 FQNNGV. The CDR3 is CASSPPRGRYNEQFF. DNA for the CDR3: TGTGCCAGCAGCCCGCCCCGTGGGAGGTACAATGAGCAGTTCTTC.

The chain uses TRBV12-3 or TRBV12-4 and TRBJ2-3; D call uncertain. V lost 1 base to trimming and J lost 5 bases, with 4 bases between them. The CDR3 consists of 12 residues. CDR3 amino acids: CASSLVVDTQYF. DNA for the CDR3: TGTGCCAGCAGTTTAGTAGTAGATACGCAGTATTTT.

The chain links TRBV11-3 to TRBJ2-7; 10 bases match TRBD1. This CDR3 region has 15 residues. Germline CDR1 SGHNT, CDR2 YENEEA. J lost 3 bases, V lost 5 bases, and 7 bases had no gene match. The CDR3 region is CASSLSGTGVYEQYF. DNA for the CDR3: TGTGCCAGCAGCCTTAGTGGGACAGGGGTCTACGAGCAGTACTTC.

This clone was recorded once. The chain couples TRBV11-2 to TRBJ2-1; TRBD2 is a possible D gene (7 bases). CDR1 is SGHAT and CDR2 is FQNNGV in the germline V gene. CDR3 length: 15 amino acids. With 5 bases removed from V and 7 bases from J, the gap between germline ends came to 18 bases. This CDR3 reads CASSLGGGVGNEQFF. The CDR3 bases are TGTGCCAGCAGCCTAGGGGGGGGCGTTGGAAATGAGCAGTTCTTC.